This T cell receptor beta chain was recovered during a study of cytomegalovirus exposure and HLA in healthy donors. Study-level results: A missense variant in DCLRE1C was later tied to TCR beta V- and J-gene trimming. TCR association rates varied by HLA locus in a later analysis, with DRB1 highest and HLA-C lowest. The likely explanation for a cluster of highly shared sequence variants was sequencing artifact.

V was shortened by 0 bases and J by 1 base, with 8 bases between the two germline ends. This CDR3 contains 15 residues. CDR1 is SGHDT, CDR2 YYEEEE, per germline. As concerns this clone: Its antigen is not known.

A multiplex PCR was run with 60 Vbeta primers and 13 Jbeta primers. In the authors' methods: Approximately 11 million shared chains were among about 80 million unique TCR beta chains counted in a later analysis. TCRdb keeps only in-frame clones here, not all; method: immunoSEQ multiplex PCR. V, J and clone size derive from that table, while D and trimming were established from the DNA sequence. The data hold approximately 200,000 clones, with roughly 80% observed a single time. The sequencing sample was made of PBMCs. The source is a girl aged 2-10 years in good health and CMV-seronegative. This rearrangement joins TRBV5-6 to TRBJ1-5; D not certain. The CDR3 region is CASSLAGGSNQPQHF. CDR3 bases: TGTGCCAGCAGCTTGGCTGGTGGCAGCAATCAGCCCCAGCATTTT.